The present T cell receptor beta chain was sequenced within a study of T-cell memory formation after mild COVID-19. This clonotype was seen only a few times. The 5'RACE method, run with constant-segment primers, produced TCR alpha and TCR beta cDNA libraries (carrying sample barcodes and UMIs). TCRdb reanalysed the 5' RACE reads using MiXCR and keeps one entry per CDR3 protein. The repertoire has 300,000 or so distinct CDR3 sequences, more than 15% of them found once; the top ten carry 22%. The sample comprised PBMCs or a T cell subset sorted from them (not recorded which). The sequence came from a man aged 18 to 30 who had mild COVID-19 (a few samples of this study predate the infection). Cell type and time point are not known.

The CDR3 region has the DNA TGTGCCAGCAGCTCCTCCGGGACGTCGAACACCGGGGAGCTGTTTTTT. Protein: CASSSSGTSNTGELFF. This chain uses TRBV7-9 with TRBJ2-2, with D perhaps given as TRBD1 or TRBD2 (5 bases each). The germline V gene encodes CDR1 SEHNR and CDR2 FQNEAQ (reference sequence). There are 16 residues in the CDR3. Trimming left V 4 bases short and J 0 bases short, with 12 bases between.